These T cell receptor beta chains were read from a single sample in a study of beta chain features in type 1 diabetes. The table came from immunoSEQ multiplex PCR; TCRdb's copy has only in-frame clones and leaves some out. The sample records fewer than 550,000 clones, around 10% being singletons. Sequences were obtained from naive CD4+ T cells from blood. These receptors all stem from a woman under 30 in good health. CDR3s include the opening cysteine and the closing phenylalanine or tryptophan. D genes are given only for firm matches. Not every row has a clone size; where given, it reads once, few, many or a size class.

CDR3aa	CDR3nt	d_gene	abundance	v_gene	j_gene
CASSLYPGSPDIQYF	TGCGCCAGCAGCTTGTATCCGGGATCGCCAGACATTCAGTACTTC	NA	few	TRBV5-1	TRBJ2-4
CASSLRSASGANVLTF	TGTGCCAGCAGCTTACGTAGCGCCTCTGGGGCCAACGTCCTGACTTTC	NA	few	TRBV7-2	TRBJ2-6
CASRTDTSSEKLFF	TGTGCCAGCAGAACTGACACCTCTAGTGAAAAACTGTTTTTT	NA	few	TRBV28	TRBJ1-4
CASSQDHRDTQYF	TGCGCCAGCAGCCAAGATCACCGAGATACGCAGTATTTT	NA	few	TRBV4-3	TRBJ2-3
CASGFRSARSLGEQYF	TGTGCTAGTGGTTTTAGGTCAGCCCGGTCTTTAGGCGAGCAGTACTTC	NA	NA	TRBV12-5	TRBJ2-7
CASSSQGLAGTYEQYF	TGTGCCAGCAGCTCCCAAGGACTAGCGGGGACCTACGAGCAGTACTTC	TRBD2	few	TRBV7-9	TRBJ2-7
CASSLLGMNTEAFF	TGTGCCAGCAGCCTGTTGGGGATGAACACTGAAGCTTTCTTT	NA	NA	TRBV7-8	TRBJ1-1
CASSLTRQSRYTF	TGCGCCAGCAGCCTAACGAGACAGTCCCGCTACACCTTC	NA	few	TRBV4-3	TRBJ1-2
CSGGGQETQYF	TGCAGCGGGGGGGGCCAAGAGACCCAGTACTTC	TRBD2	few	TRBV29-1	TRBJ2-5
CSAILLSPQYF	TGCAGTGCTATATTACTCAGCCCGCAGTATTTT	NA	few	TRBV20-1	TRBJ2-3
CASSYSTSYNEQFF	TGTGCCAGCAGTTACTCGACTAGCTACAATGAGCAGTTCTTC	NA	few	TRBV6-5	TRBJ2-1
CASSLTSGRAGELFF	TGCGCCAGCAGCCTGACTAGCGGGAGGGCCGGGGAGCTGTTTTTT	TRBD2	few	TRBV4-3	TRBJ2-2
CASSVRDRGALSGANVLTF	TGTGCCAGCAGCGTCCGGGACAGAGGGGCCCTATCTGGGGCCAACGTCCTGACTTTC	TRBD1	NA	TRBV9	TRBJ2-6
CASSARERSSYNEQFF	TGTGCCAGCAGCGCCCGGGAACGGAGCTCCTACAATGAGCAGTTCTTC	NA	few	TRBV5-4	TRBJ2-1
CASSGQPKNRASEQFF	TGTGCCAGCAGTGGGCAACCGAAAAACAGGGCCAGTGAGCAGTTCTTC	NA	NA	TRBV6-4	TRBJ2-1
CASSPGGPEQYF	TGTGCCAGCTCACCAGGGGGGCCCGAGCAGTACTTC	NA	NA	TRBV18	TRBJ2-7
CASSQTGATEQYF	TGTGCTAGCAGCCAAACAGGGGCTACCGAGCAGTACTTC	TRBD1	NA	TRBV7-7	TRBJ2-7
CASSHTGSIETQYF	TGTGCCAGCAGCCATACCGGGTCCATAGAGACCCAGTACTTC	NA	NA	TRBV4-2	TRBJ2-5
CASSRPGTVTQYF	TGCGCCAGCAGCCGGCCCGGGACAGTTACGCAGTATTTT	TRBD1	NA	TRBV4-1	TRBJ2-3
CASSWESSGSYEQYF	TGTGCCAGCAGTTGGGAATCTAGCGGATCCTACGAGCAGTACTTC	TRBD2	NA	TRBV5-6	TRBJ2-7
CASSLSSLLGYNSPLHF	TGTGCCAGCAGCTTAAGTTCGTTGCTAGGGTATAATTCACCCCTCCACTTT	NA	NA	TRBV7-6	TRBJ1-6
CASSPDRRNTEAFF	TGTGCCAGCAGCCCCGACAGGAGGAACACTGAAGCTTTCTTT	NA	few	TRBV7-9	TRBJ1-1
CASSLVDRRTGELFF	TGCGCCAGCAGCTTGGTGGACAGACGAACCGGGGAGCTGTTTTTT	NA	few	TRBV5-1	TRBJ2-2
CASSSTGTHSPRGYTF	TGTGCCAGCAGCTCGACCGGGACCCATAGCCCGAGGGGCTACACCTTC	NA	few	TRBV7-9	TRBJ1-2
CASSLKVGQGTKNIQYF	TGTGCCAGCAGCCTAAAAGTGGGACAGGGGACTAAAAACATTCAGTACTTC	TRBD1	NA	TRBV7-9	TRBJ2-4
CASSVAGASSTDTQYF	TGTGCCAGCAGCGTTGCGGGGGCGAGTAGCACAGATACGCAGTATTTT	NA	NA	TRBV9	TRBJ2-3
CASSVTGGYGYTF	TGTGCCAGCAGCGTCACCGGGGGGTATGGCTACACCTTC	NA	NA	TRBV2	TRBJ1-2
CAWRITSPDNSPLHF	TGTGCCTGGAGGATAACCTCCCCCGATAATTCACCCCTCCACTTT	NA	NA	TRBV30	TRBJ1-6
CASSFLAGEQFF	TGTGCCAGCAGTTTTCTAGCGGGTGAGCAGTTCTTC	TRBD2	NA	TRBV27	TRBJ2-1
CATSRDSNYGYTF	TGTGCCACCAGCAGAGACAGTAACTATGGCTACACCTTC	NA	few	TRBV15	TRBJ1-2
CASSLMRWEETQYF	TGTGCCAGCAGCTTAATGCGGTGGGAAGAGACCCAGTACTTC	NA	NA	TRBV7-8	TRBJ2-5
CASSLPSRGEKLFF	TGTGCCAGCAGCCTCCCGTCGCGTGGGGAAAAACTGTTTTTT	NA	NA	TRBV7-9	TRBJ1-4
CAWSGVGYTF	TGTGCCTGGAGTGGGGTCGGCTACACCTTC	NA	many	TRBV30	TRBJ1-2
CASSHTSGRSKTQYF	TGCGCCAGCAGCCATACTAGCGGGAGGTCAAAGACCCAGTACTTC	TRBD2	NA	TRBV4-3	TRBJ2-5
CASRWTSGTYEQYF	TGTGCCAGCAGGTGGACTAGCGGGACCTACGAGCAGTACTTC	TRBD2	few	TRBV2	TRBJ2-7
CASRLAGTRGTGELFF	TGTGCCAGCAGGCTAGCCGGGACGAGGGGCACCGGGGAGCTGTTTTTT	NA	few	TRBV28	TRBJ2-2
CASSVGQGNSGANVLTF	TGTGCCAGCAGCGTTGGACAGGGAAACTCTGGGGCCAACGTCCTGACTTTC	TRBD1	NA	TRBV9	TRBJ2-6
CASSGGYSTGEKLFF	TGTGCCAGCAGCGGGGGATATAGCACGGGTGAAAAACTGTTTTTT	NA	NA	TRBV9	TRBJ1-4
CASSSRAGTGNYNEQFF	TGTGCCAGCAGCTCCCGCGCCGGGACAGGGAACTACAATGAGCAGTTCTTC	NA	few	TRBV21-1	TRBJ2-1
CASSPPGANEKLFF	TGTGCCAGCAGCCCTCCGGGCGCTAATGAAAAACTGTTTTTT	NA	few	TRBV9	TRBJ1-4
CASQDRGRSSPLHF	TGTGCCAGCCAAGACAGGGGTCGATCCTCACCCCTCCACTTT	TRBD1	NA	TRBV27	TRBJ1-6
CAISPGGHEQFF	TGTGCCATCAGTCCCGGGGGGCATGAGCAGTTCTTC	NA	NA	TRBV10-3	TRBJ2-1
CASSFNRAEKLFF	TGCGCCAGCAGCTTTAACAGGGCAGAAAAACTGTTTTTT	NA	few	TRBV5-1	TRBJ1-4
CASTRGTDTQYF	TGTGCCAGCACACGGGGCACAGATACGCAGTATTTT	NA	NA	TRBV2	TRBJ2-3
CASSPQGETQYF	TGCGCCAGCAGTCCACAAGGGGAGACCCAGTACTTC	NA	NA	TRBV5-1	TRBJ2-5
CASSQDPGFSTDTQYF	TGCGCCAGCAGCCAAGATCCCGGTTTCAGCACAGATACGCAGTATTTT	NA	few	TRBV4-1	TRBJ2-3
CSGGSGPEQYF	TGCAGCGGGGGTAGCGGGCCCGAGCAGTACTTC	TRBD2	many	TRBV29-1	TRBJ2-7
CASSPRWGSGTYEQYF	TGTGCCAGCAGCCCCCGGTGGGGTAGCGGGACCTACGAGCAGTACTTC	TRBD2	NA	TRBV9	TRBJ2-7
CASSVRQGRKTQYF	TGTGCCAGCAGCGTAAGGCAGGGGCGAAAGACCCAGTACTTC	NA	few	TRBV7-2	TRBJ2-5
CASSVVGQGAGNEQFF	TGTGCCAGCAGCGTAGTGGGGCAGGGAGCTGGCAATGAGCAGTTCTTC	NA	few	TRBV9	TRBJ2-1
CASSPRAGENIQYF	TGTGCCAGCTCACCAAGGGCAGGGGAAAACATTCAGTACTTC	NA	few	TRBV18	TRBJ2-4
CASSYGLAGANEQFF	TGTGCCAGCAGTTACGGTTTAGCGGGAGCTAATGAGCAGTTCTTC	TRBD2	NA	TRBV6-5	TRBJ2-1
CASASRTIQETQYF	TGTGCCTCCGCGAGTCGGACGATTCAAGAGACCCAGTACTTC	NA	few	TRBV27	TRBJ2-5
CASSVGIGVVTMGYTF	TGTGCCAGCAGCGTAGGGATTGGCGTGGTAACTATGGGCTACACCTTC	NA	few	TRBV9	TRBJ1-2